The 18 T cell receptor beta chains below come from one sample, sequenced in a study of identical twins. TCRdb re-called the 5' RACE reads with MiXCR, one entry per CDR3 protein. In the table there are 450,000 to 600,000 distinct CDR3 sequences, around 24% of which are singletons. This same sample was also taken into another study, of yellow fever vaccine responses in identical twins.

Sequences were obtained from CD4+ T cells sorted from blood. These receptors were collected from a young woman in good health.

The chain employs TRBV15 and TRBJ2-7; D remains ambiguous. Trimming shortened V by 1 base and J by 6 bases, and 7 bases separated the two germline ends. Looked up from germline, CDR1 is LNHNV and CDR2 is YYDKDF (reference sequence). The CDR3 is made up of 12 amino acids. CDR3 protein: CATSRGWTEQYV. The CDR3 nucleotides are TGTGCCACCAGCAGAGGGTGGACCGAGCAGTACGTC.

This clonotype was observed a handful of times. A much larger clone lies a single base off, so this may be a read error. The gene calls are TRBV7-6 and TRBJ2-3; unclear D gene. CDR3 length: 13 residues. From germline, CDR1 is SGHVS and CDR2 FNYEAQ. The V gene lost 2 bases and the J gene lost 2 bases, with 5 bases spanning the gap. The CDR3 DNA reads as TGTGCCAGCAGCTTACTTCCCACAGATACGCAGTATTTT. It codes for CASSLLPTDTQYF.

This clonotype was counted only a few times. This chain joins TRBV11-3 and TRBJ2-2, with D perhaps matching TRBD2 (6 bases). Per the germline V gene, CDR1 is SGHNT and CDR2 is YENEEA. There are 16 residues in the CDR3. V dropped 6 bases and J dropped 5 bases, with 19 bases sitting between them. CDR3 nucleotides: TGTGCCAGCAGATTTACCGGAGGGGCCGAGACCGGGGAGCTGTTTTTT. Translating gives CASRFTGGAETGELFF.

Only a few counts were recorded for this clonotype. CDR3 residues: CATSDSRLAGHGYNEQFF. In nucleotides, the CDR3 is TGTGCCACCAGTGATTCAAGACTAGCGGGACACGGATACAATGAGCAGTTCTTC. The rearrangement uses TRBV24-1 and TRBJ2-1; 11 bases fit TRBD2. The CDR3 sequence is 18 residues long. The V and J ends lost 2 bases and 4 bases, in that order; junction bases with no gene match: 9. Germline values: CDR1 KGHDR, CDR2 SFDVKD.

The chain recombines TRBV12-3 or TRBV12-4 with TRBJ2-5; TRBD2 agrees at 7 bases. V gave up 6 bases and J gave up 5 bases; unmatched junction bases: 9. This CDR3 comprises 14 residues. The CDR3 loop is CASRPGRGLETQYF. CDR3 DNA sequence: TGTGCCAGCAGACCTGGGCGGGGGTTGGAGACCCAGTACTTC.

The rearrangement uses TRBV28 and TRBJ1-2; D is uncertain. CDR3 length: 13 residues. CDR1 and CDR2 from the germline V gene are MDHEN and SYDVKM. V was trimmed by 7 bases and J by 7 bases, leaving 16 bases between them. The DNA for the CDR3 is TGTGCCAGCACCTCCGGCTGGACGAGTGGCTACACCTTC. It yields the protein CASTSGWTSGYTF.

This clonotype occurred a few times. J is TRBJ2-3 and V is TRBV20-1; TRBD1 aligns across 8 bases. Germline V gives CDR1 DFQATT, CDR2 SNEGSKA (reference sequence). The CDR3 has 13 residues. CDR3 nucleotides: TGCAGGGCGGACAGGGCTAGCACAGATACGCAGTATTTT. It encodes CRADRASTDTQYF.

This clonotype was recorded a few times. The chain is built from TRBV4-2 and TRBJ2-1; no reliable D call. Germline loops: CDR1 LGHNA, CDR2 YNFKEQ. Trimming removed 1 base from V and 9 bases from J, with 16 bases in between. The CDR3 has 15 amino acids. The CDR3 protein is CASSQVLGTWGEQFF. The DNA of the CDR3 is TGTGCCAGCAGCCAAGTTCTAGGAACATGGGGTGAGCAGTTCTTC.

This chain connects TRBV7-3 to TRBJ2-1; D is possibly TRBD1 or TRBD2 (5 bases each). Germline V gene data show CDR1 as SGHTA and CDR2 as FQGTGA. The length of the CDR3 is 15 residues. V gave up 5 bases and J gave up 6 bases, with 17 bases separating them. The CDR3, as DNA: TGTGCCAGCAGCCAAGGGGCAGGGAGAGGCAATGAGCAGTTCTTC. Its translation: CASSQGAGRGNEQFF.

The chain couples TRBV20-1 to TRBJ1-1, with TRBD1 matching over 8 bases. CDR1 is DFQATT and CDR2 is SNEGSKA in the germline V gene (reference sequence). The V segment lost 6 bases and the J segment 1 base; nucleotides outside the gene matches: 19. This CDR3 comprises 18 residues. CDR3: CSAPRYPGGDHGNTEAFF. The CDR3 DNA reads TGCAGTGCACCCCGGTACCCAGGGGGCGACCATGGGAACACTGAAGCTTTCTTT.

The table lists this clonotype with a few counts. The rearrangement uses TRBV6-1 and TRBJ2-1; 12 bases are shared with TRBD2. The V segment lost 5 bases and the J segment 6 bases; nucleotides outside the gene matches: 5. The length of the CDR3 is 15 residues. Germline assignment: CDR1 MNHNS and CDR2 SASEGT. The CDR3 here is CASSPSGRGGNEQFF. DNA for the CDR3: TGTGCCAGCAGTCCTAGCGGGAGGGGAGGCAATGAGCAGTTCTTC.

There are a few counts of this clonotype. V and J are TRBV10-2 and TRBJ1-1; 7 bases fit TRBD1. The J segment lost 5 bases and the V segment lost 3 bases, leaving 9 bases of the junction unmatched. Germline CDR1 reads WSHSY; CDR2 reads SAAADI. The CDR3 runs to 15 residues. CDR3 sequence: CASSDPGQKSTEAFF. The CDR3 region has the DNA TGCGCCAGCAGTGACCCGGGACAGAAATCGACTGAAGCTTTCTTT.

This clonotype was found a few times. The CDR3 is CASSPRDTKNTEAFF. As DNA, the CDR3 is TGTGCCAGCAGCCCGCGGGACACTAAGAACACTGAAGCTTTCTTT. The chain joins TRBV7-9 to TRBJ1-1; a weak D match, TRBD1 (6 bases). The germline CDR1 and CDR2 sequences are SEHNR and FQNEAQ (reference sequence). There are 15 residues in the CDR3. V shed 5 bases and J shed 1 base, with 14 bases lying between them.

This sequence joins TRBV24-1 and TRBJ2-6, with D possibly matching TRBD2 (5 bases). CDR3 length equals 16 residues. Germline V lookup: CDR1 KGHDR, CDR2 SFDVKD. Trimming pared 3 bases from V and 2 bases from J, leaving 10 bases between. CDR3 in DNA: TGTGCCACCAGTGATGCCGGGGAAGCTGGGGCCAACGTCCTGACTTTC. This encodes CATSDAGEAGANVLTF.

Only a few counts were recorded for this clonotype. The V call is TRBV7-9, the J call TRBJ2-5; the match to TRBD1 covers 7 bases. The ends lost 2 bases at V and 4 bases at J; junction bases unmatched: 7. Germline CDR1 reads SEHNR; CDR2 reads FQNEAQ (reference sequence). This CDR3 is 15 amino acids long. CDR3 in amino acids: CASSLTLGGRETQYF. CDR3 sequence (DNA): TGTGCCAGCAGCTTAACGTTAGGGGGCCGAGAGACCCAGTACTTC.

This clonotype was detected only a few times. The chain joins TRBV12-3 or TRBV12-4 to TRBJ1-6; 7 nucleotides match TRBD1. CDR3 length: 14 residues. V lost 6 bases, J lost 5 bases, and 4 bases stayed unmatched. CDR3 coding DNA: TGTGCCAGCAGACAGGGGTTGAATAATTCACCCCTCCACTTT. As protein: CASRQGLNNSPLHF.

This CDR3 reads CATSDFPTGIYGYTF. For the CDR3, the DNA is TGTGCCACCAGTGATTTTCCCACAGGGATCTATGGCTACACCTTC. This chain joins TRBV24-1 and TRBJ1-2; perhaps TRBD1 as D (6 bases). The CDR3 runs 15 residues. V lost 1 base to trimming and J lost 4 bases, with 12 bases between them. The germline V gene encodes CDR1 KGHDR and CDR2 SFDVKD.

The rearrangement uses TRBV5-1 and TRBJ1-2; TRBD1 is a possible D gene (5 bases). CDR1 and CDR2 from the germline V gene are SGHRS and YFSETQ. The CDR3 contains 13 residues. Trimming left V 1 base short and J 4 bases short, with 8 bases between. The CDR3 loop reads CASSLSGTYGYTF. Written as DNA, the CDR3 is TGCGCCAGCAGCTTGTCCGGGACCTATGGCTACACCTTC.